The 25 T cell receptor beta chains below come from one sample, sequenced in a study of T cell responses to AZD1222 COVID-19 vaccine. TCRdb's copy holds only in-frame clones and misses some; the assay was immunoSEQ multiplex PCR. This table has about 160,000 clones, around 90% appearing once. This material consisted of peripheral blood, taken 28 days after the second AZD1222 dose. The receptors originated from an adult who received the AZD1222 COVID-19 vaccine.

This rearrangement joins TRBV30 to TRBJ2-3, with D possibly TRBD1 on 6 matching bases. The CDR3 covers 14 residues. Trimming shortened V by 5 bases and J by 1 base, and 13 bases separated the two germline ends. Germline values: CDR1 GTSNPN, CDR2 SVGIG (reference sequence). The CDR3 DNA is TGTGCCTGGGGATCAGGGGTCCGCACAGATACGCAGTATTTT. Translating it yields CAWGSGVRTDTQYF.

This rearrangement joins TRBV30 to TRBJ1-6, with unresolved D. Germline CDR1 reads GTSNPN; CDR2 reads SVGIG (reference sequence). The V gene lost 2 bases and the J gene lost 7 bases, with 15 bases spanning the gap. The CDR3 is made up of 15 amino acids. This chain's CDR3 is CAWSTHGKLNSPLHF. The CDR3 nucleotides read TGTGCCTGGAGTACCCATGGAAAGCTGAATTCACCCCTCCACTTT.

The gene calls are TRBV24-1 and TRBJ2-1; D unclear. CDR1 and CDR2 from the germline V gene are KGHDR and SFDVKD. V was cut by 2 bases and J by 4 bases, with 5 bases left in between. The CDR3 contains 13 residues. CDR3 sequence reads: CATSDWVYNEQFF. CDR3 bases: TGTGCCACCAGTGATTGGGTTTACAATGAGCAGTTCTTC.

DNA for the CDR3: TGTGCCAGCAGCTTATACTCCCAAAATCAGCCCCAGCATTTT. Its protein product is CASSLYSQNQPQHF. The chain recombines TRBV7-4 with TRBJ1-5, with D uncertain. CDR1 and CDR2 from the germline V gene are SGHVT and SQSDAQ. The CDR3 extends over 14 amino acids. V lost 2 bases, J lost 4 bases, and 9 bases lay in between.

The chain carries TRBV7-8 and TRBJ1-1, with TRBD1 matching 7 bases. Germline V lookup: CDR1 SGHVS, CDR2 FQNEAQ. J lost 1 base, V lost 5 bases, and 10 bases had no gene match. The CDR3 contains 16 residues. The CDR3 reads CASSPRPGGWNTEAFF. The DNA of the CDR3 is TGTGCCAGCAGCCCCCGTCCAGGGGGTTGGAACACTGAAGCTTTCTTT.

This clone was detected only a few times. This chain uses TRBV7-2 with TRBJ2-1; 9 bases align to TRBD2. The CDR3 is made up of 15 amino acids. Losses at the gene ends were 3 bases for V and 9 bases for J; bases not matched to a gene: 9. Germline CDR1 and CDR2: SGHTA and FQGNSA. The CDR3 sequence is CASSFFISGGPEQFF. CDR3 bases: TGTGCCAGCAGCTTTTTTATTAGCGGGGGTCCTGAGCAGTTCTTC. Together with reference TRBV7-2 and TRBJ2-1, the CDR3 gives the full variable domain: GAGVSQSPSNKVTEKGKDVELRCDPISGHTALYWYRQSLGQGLEFLIYFQGNSAPDKSGLPSDRFSAERTGGSVSTLTIQRTQQEDSAVYLCASSFFISGGPEQFFGPGTRLTVL.

The chain combines TRBV5-1 with TRBJ2-5; the match to TRBD2 covers 10 bases. The germline V gene encodes CDR1 SGHRS and CDR2 YFSETQ. The trim removed 0 bases at V and 4 bases at J, leaving 9 bases unmatched. CDR3 length: 17 amino acids. The CDR3 DNA reads as TGCGCCAGCAGCTTGGAGCCTAGCGGGAGTTCGGGAGAGACCCAGTACTTC. Its protein is CASSLEPSGSSGETQYF.

The gene calls are TRBV27 and TRBJ1-6; D possibly corresponds to TRBD1 (5 bases). V lost 7 bases and J 9 bases, leaving 22 bases between the germline ends. Looked up from germline, CDR1 is MNHEY and CDR2 is SMNVEV (reference sequence). The CDR3 spans 16 residues. The CDR3 coding sequence is TGTGCCAGCACCCTCTCAGAGGGGCAGGTACCTTCACCCCTCCACTTT. Translating it yields CASTLSEGQVPSPLHF.

V is TRBV19 and J is TRBJ2-7, with D uncertain. The CDR3 covers 13 residues. CDR1 is LNHDA, CDR2 SQIVND, per germline (reference sequence). Trimming left V 3 bases short and J 5 bases short, with 11 bases between. In DNA form, the CDR3 reads TGTGCCAGTAGTATTGCCAGGACCGACGAGCAGTACTTC. It translates to CASSIARTDEQYF. The full variable domain, completed using reference TRBV19 and TRBJ2-7, is DGGITQSPKYLFRKEGQNVTLSCEQNLNHDAMYWYRQDPGQGLRLIYYSQIVNDFQKGDIAEGYSVSREKKESFPLTVTSAQKNPTAFYLCASSIARTDEQYFGPGTRLTVT.

The CDR3 DNA reads TGTGCCAGCAGCTTAGACCCCCTCCGAGAGACCCAGTACTTC. This sequence encodes CASSLDPLRETQYF. The rearrangement joins TRBV11-2 to TRBJ2-5; D uncertain. The germline CDR1 and CDR2 sequences are SGHAT and FQNNGV. The CDR3 has 14 residues. The V gene lost 0 bases and the J gene lost 4 bases, with 9 bases spanning the gap.

This rearrangement joins TRBV21-1 to TRBJ2-7; TRBD1 is taken as the D call from the table, unchecked against the DNA. TRBV21-1 is marked as a pseudogene. CDR3 size: 14 residues. Here the CDR3 DNA reads TGTGCCAGCAGCAAATGGGACAGGAGGAACGAGCAGTACTTC. Translation gives CASSKWDRRNEQYF.

The chain uses TRBV19 and TRBJ1-1, with D unresolved. This CDR3 comprises 13 residues. With 7 bases removed from V and 0 bases from J, the gap between germline ends came to 9 bases. Germline values: CDR1 LNHDA, CDR2 SQIVND (reference sequence). In nucleotides, the CDR3 is TGTGCCAGTAAGCGGGTCTTGAACACTGAAGCTTTCTTT. Translation gives CASKRVLNTEAFF.

V gene TRBV7-9 combines with J gene TRBJ1-3; 7 positions match TRBD1. CDR3 length: 17 residues. The ends lost 5 bases at V and 0 bases at J; junction bases unmatched: 10. Germline loops: CDR1 SEHNR, CDR2 FQNEAQ (reference sequence). CDR3 coding DNA: TGTGCCAGCAGCCACCAGACAGGGAAAAGCTCTGGAAACACCATATATTTT. Protein: CASSHQTGKSSGNTIYF.

The rearrangement joins TRBV28 to TRBJ1-2; 10 nucleotides align to TRBD1. Germline CDR1 MDHEN, CDR2 SYDVKM. The CDR3 loop spans 14 amino acids. With V trimmed by 2 bases and J by 8 bases, 5 bases remained unmatched. CDR3 in amino acids: CASSLGDRGRGYTF. The CDR3 nucleotides are TGTGCCAGCAGTTTAGGGGACAGGGGTAGGGGCTACACCTTC.

The chain recombines TRBV6-6 with TRBJ1-1; TRBD1 matches 9 bases. Germline-derived CDR1 and CDR2 are MNHNY and SVGAGI (reference sequence). Trimming cost V 4 bases and J 4 bases; bases outside gene matches: 7. This CDR3 has 15 residues. This chain's CDR3 is CASSSQGAQVTEAFF. The CDR3 bases are TGTGCCAGCAGTTCACAGGGGGCGCAGGTCACTGAAGCTTTCTTT.

This chain links TRBV4-2 with TRBJ1-4; perhaps TRBD1 as D (5 bases). From germline, CDR1 is LGHNA and CDR2 YNFKEQ. The CDR3 length is 16 residues. V lost 0 bases, J lost 7 bases, and 15 bases lay in between. Here the CDR3 reads CASSQDHGGGSEKLFF. The CDR3 bases are TGTGCCAGCAGCCAAGATCATGGCGGGGGAAGTGAAAAACTGTTTTTT.

The rearrangement joins TRBV6-6 to TRBJ1-3; D unresolved. The germline gives CDR1 MNHNY, CDR2 SVGAGI (reference sequence). The V and J ends lost 5 bases and 4 bases respectively, with 12 bases between them. The CDR3 spans 14 residues. The CDR3 DNA reads TGTGCCAGCAGTCTAGGTGCCCCCGGAAACACCATATATTTT. The encoded protein is CASSLGAPGNTIYF.

The chain has TRBV7-2 and TRBJ1-2; D gene ambiguous. Germline V lookup: CDR1 SGHTA, CDR2 FQGNSA. There are 14 residues in the CDR3. Trimming pared 6 bases from V and 0 bases from J, leaving 11 bases between. The CDR3 bases are TGTGCCAGCAGTTACCGGGAGCCTAACTATGGCTACACCTTC. The encoded protein is CASSYREPNYGYTF. Looking up the rest from reference TRBV7-2 and TRBJ1-2 gives the full variable domain: GAGVSQSPSNKVTEKGKDVELRCDPISGHTALYWYRQSLGQGLEFLIYFQGNSAPDKSGLPSDRFSAERTGGSVSTLTIQRTQQEDSAVYLCASSYREPNYGYTFGSGTRLTVV.

This sequence joins TRBV19 and TRBJ1-4, with D maybe TRBD1 (6 bases). This CDR3 has 15 residues. V was pared by 5 bases and J by 5 bases, with 15 bases between. Germline lookup yields CDR1 LNHDA and CDR2 SQIVND (reference sequence). CDR3 coding DNA: TGTGCCAGTAGTCCGAGGGGGGGGCTCAATGAAAAACTGTTTTTT. It codes for CASSPRGGLNEKLFF.

This chain joins TRBV18 and TRBJ1-2; D is unresolved. The ends were cut back, 0 bases at V and 8 bases at J, with 10 bases in the middle. The CDR3 contains 13 residues. CDR1 and CDR2 from the germline V gene are KGHSH and LQKENI. The CDR3 nucleotides read TGTGCCAGCTCACCACCCGCCCAGGAAGGCTACACCTTC. Its translation: CASSPPAQEGYTF.

The rearrangement joins TRBV3-1 (or the pseudogene TRBV3-2) to TRBJ1-4; D gene uncertain. The CDR3 has 12 amino acids. Germline-derived CDR1 and CDR2 are LGHDT and YNNKEL (reference sequence). V gave up 1 base and J gave up 12 bases, with 9 bases separating them. CDR3 DNA sequence: TGTGCCAGCAGCCAAGGGGGAGCTGAACTGTTTTTT. It specifies CASSQGGAELFF.

The chain links TRBV4-3 to TRBJ2-3, with D uncertain. The CDR3 spans 13 residues. Germline V lookup: CDR1 LGHNA, CDR2 YSLEER. The V and J ends lost 0 bases and 2 bases respectively, with 3 bases between them. The chain's CDR3 is CASSQENTDTQYF. The CDR3 coding sequence is TGCGCCAGCAGCCAAGAAAACACAGATACGCAGTATTTT.

A remark on this clone: The germline gene is not matched at one end of the junction; a read error may be the cause. The V gene is TRBV9, the J gene TRBJ2-6, with D hard to call. CDR1 is SGDLS and CDR2 is YYNGEE in the germline V gene. The CDR3 sequence is 15 residues long. The CDR3 DNA is TGTGCCAGCAGCGTAGCAGGCTCTGGGGTCAACGTCCTGACTTTC. Translation gives CASSVAGSGVNVLTF.

The chain employs TRBV11-3 and TRBJ2-5; TRBD1 agrees at 9 bases. J lost 1 base, V lost 5 bases, and 8 bases had no gene match. Germline V gene sequence: CDR1 SGHNT, CDR2 YENEEA. The CDR3 has 16 amino acids. The CDR3 spells CASSPGRTGVQETQYF. DNA for the CDR3: TGTGCCAGCAGCCCAGGAAGGACAGGGGTCCAAGAGACCCAGTACTTC. Using reference TRBV11-3 and TRBJ2-5 for the parts outside the CDR3, the full variable domain is EAGVVQSPRYKIIEKKQPVAFWCNPISGHNTLYWYLQNLGQGPELLIRYENEEAVDDSQLPKDRFSAERLKGVDSTLKIQPAELGDSAVYLCASSPGRTGVQETQYFGPGTRLLVL.

The V and J genes are TRBV6-4 and TRBJ1-2; tentative D call: TRBD1 (5 bases). V lost 6 bases, J lost 0 bases, and 14 bases lay in between. Germline CDR1 MRHNA, CDR2 SNTAGT. This CDR3 has 15 residues. CDR3 sequence: CASRDQGDANYGYTF. CDR3 nucleotides: TGTGCCAGCAGAGACCAGGGCGATGCTAACTATGGCTACACCTTC.